This T cell receptor (beta chain) originates from a study of T cells after yellow fever vaccination. About the research overall: In the case of low-cell-number fractions, SMART-Seq v4 Ultra Low Input was used for preparation.

General study results and limits: Post-booster repertoires contained most primary-vaccination clones again (about 95% CD4, about 88% CD8).

This clonotype was counted between two and nine times. Its antigen is currently unknown. The CDR3 runs 14 residues. CDR1 DFQATT and CDR2 SNEGSKA come from the germline V gene (reference sequence). J lost 7 bases, V lost 5 bases, and 7 bases had no gene match. TCRdb re-called the 5' RACE reads through MiXCR, storing one row per CDR3 protein. The data hold a few hundred thousand distinct CDR3 sequences, with approximately 21% observed a single time. The clonotype was recovered from a man younger than 45 who received the YFV17D yellow fever vaccine. The source was PBMCs, collected 15 days after the yellow fever booster vaccination. This sequence joins TRBV20-1 and TRBJ2-3, with 12 positions matching TRBD2. The CDR3, as DNA: TGCAGTGCTCGTCTAGCGGGAGGGCCATATACGCAGTATTTT. Its protein product is CSARLAGGPYTQYF.